This T cell receptor beta chain was identified during a study of blood T cell repertoires in COVID-19 (TCRdb year 2020). As for the study more broadly: Collaborator samples came from the United States, Italy and Spain and covered acute and convalescent phases of COVID-19. The material from the prospective study consisted of cDNA or gDNA derived from T cells, B-cell-depleted T cells, or PBMCs. Deeply sampled blood TCRbeta repertoires from subjects exposed to, actively infected with, or recovered from COVID-19 were included in the dataset. The repertoires were released in a freely available public database meant as a resource for research on the immune response to SARS-CoV-2. Samples were obtained from the ongoing ImmuneRACE study (first 160 participants) and from roughly 1,300 subjects provided by 6 global collaborators. The sample metadata nearly always contained a de-identified subject ID, COVID-19 status, age in years and sex. Where HLA class I and class II types were available, the types were taken from metadata supplied by the sample provider, not from assay-based typing.

TCRbeta CDR3 regions were amplified from genomic DNA using the immunoSEQ Assay, a bias-controlled multiplex PCR. The published analysis was carried out like this. The number of nucleated cells in each sample was estimated by amplification of reference gene primers within the assay. To quantify the absolute abundance of each unique TCRbeta CDR3 rearrangement, sequence reads were collapsed and filtered. Productive Simpson clonality was computed per sample as the square root of Simpson's diversity index over productive rearrangements. In TCRdb, the immuneACCESS table is reduced to in-frame sequences with V and J assigned. These tables do not hold every clone; where another copy was compared, an unresolved V gene accounts for under half, and the others remain unexplained. The V and J calls and clone size were taken over from that table, and D and trimming were inferred from the DNA. The sample has 70,000 or so clones on record, about 80% of them singletons. The ten largest clones take up 35% to 45% of the sample.

Points the paper makes about the study in general: The quantity of clinical and demographic metadata differed by source and by participant and was supplied without curation.

The trim is 0 bases for V and 7 bases for J, with a gap of 9 bases between the germline ends. Measured from the cysteine to the phenylalanine, the CDR3 is 13 residues long. This entry keeps only the CDR3 DNA: 39 bases, framed from base 1. The collaborating institutions used their own protocols to collect whole blood in K2EDTA tubes. For TCRbeta analysis, collaborators shipped samples in one of three forms: frozen whole blood, isolated PBMCs, or DNA extracted from either of those sample types. Notes on this clone: Its cognate antigen has yet to be identified. The sample holds no much larger clone one base away, and base qualities are not on file.

The source material was peripheral blood. Recombination linked TRBV12-3 or TRBV12-4 to TRBJ1-2, with TRBD1 tentatively as D gene (6 bases match). This clonotype originated in an older woman with acute or convalescent COVID-19. The DNA is TGTGCCAGCAGTTTAGCGACAGGAGGTGGCTACACCTTC. It codes for CASSLATGGGYTF.